Below, 2 T cell receptor beta chains from the same sample are listed, as sequenced in a study of kidney transplant recipient with SARS-CoV-2 infection. Using its own MiXCR run on the reads, TCRdb lists one record per CDR3 protein. This sample has 200,000 to 250,000 distinct CDR3 sequences; more than 25% occur once, and the top ten carry almost 7.5%. This material consisted of a blood sample, taken at baseline and between days 110 and 120 from a kidney transplant recipient. Receptor source: a male patient between 25 and 39 years old who had COVID-19 and was a kidney transplant recipient. Some T cells may possibly be graft donor cells.

This clonotype showed up just a few times. The gene calls are TRBV20-1 and TRBJ2-1; TRBD2 matches 9 bases. The CDR3 totals 13 residues. J gave up 8 bases and V 3 bases, and 5 bases lay outside the gene matches. Germline V lookup: CDR1 DFQATT, CDR2 SNEGSKA (reference sequence). The DNA of the CDR3 is TGCAGTGCTAGCCTAGCGGGATACCATGAGCAGTTCTTC. Encoded protein: CSASLAGYHEQFF.

The chain is built from TRBV12-3 or TRBV12-4 and TRBJ2-3; 8 bases match TRBD2. The V gene end was trimmed by 7 bases and the J gene end by 3 bases; junction bases not matched to a gene: 9. This CDR3 comprises 15 residues. The CDR3 protein is CASIPFGGVTDTQYF. The CDR3 nucleotides are TGTGCCAGCATACCCTTCGGGGGGGTGACAGATACGCAGTATTTT.